One and the same sample provided the 23 T cell receptor beta chains below, sequenced in a study of T cells in Graves' hyperthyroidism and ophthalmopathy. RNA transcripts were the template for amplifying TCR beta CDR3 regions. TCR CDR3 regions were first amplified by RT-PCR with HTBI primers. TCRdb called the multiplex PCR reads again in MiXCR, with one record for every CDR3 protein. The data hold hundreds of thousands of distinct CDR3 sequences, with roughly 46% observed a single time. Specimen: peripheral blood or thyroid tissue (not recorded which). Source of these receptors: a woman aged 18-29 years with Graves' hyperthyroidism.

In regard to this clonotype: This may come from a read error, since a much larger clone is one base off. This chain joins TRBV7-9 and TRBJ1-3; D is uncertain. The CDR3 length is 13 residues. The germline gives CDR1 SEHNR, CDR2 FQNEAQ (reference sequence). CDR3 in amino acids: CASSAITGNTVYF. DNA for the CDR3: TGTGCCAGCAGCGCCATTACTGGAAACACCGTATATTTT.

The J gene is TRBJ2-2, the V gene TRBV2; D perhaps matches TRBD1 (6 bases). Germline loops: CDR1 SNHLY, CDR2 FYNNEI. The CDR3 extends over 15 amino acids. V was pared by 6 bases and J by 6 bases, with 17 bases between. CDR3 sequence: CASSLSGRGAGELFF. CDR3 coding DNA: TGTGCCAGCAGCCTAAGTGGCAGGGGCGCCGGGGAGCTGTTTTTT. Based on the CDR3 plus reference TRBV2 and TRBJ2-2, the full variable domain is EPEVTQTPSHQVTQMGQEVILRCVPISNHLYFYWYRQILGQKVEFLVSFYNNEISEKSEIFDDQFSVERPDGSNFTLKIRSTKLEDSAMYFCASSLSGRGAGELFFGEGSRLTVL.

The chain is built from TRBV20-1 and TRBJ2-5, with D maybe TRBD2 (5 bases). CDR3 size: 14 residues. The V gene's germline CDR1 is DFQATT and CDR2 SNEGSKA (reference sequence). V lost 0 bases and J lost 7, with 15 bases in between. CDR3 residues: CSARDAAGGRTQYF. The CDR3 region has the DNA TGCAGTGCTAGAGATGCGGCGGGCGGCCGGACCCAGTACTTC.

This clonotype was recorded many times. The J gene is TRBJ1-1, the V gene TRBV7-2; the D is unclear. CDR3 length: 14 residues. Germline-derived CDR1 and CDR2 are SGHTA and FQGNSA. V lost 1 base and J lost 1, with 7 bases in between. CDR3 sequence: CASSLGRENTEAFF. CDR3 sequence (DNA): TGTGCCAGCAGCTTAGGGAGGGAGAACACTGAAGCTTTCTTT.

The rearrangement links TRBV24-1 to TRBJ2-7; 12 nucleotides line up with TRBD2. Germline V lookup: CDR1 KGHDR, CDR2 SFDVKD. This CDR3 is 16 amino acids long. V lost 4 bases to trimming and J lost 1 base; unmatched junction nucleotides: 4. The CDR3 loop reads CATSDHGLAGSYEQYF. CDR3 DNA: TGTGCCACCAGTGACCACGGACTAGCGGGGTCCTACGAGCAGTACTTC.

The chain uses TRBV7-2 and TRBJ2-6, with unresolved D. The CDR3 contains 13 residues. Deletions cut 8 bases from V and 2 bases from J, with 7 bases between. Germline CDR1 reads SGHTA; CDR2 reads FQGNSA. As DNA, the CDR3 is TGTGCCAGCCGATGGACTGGGGCCAACGTCCTGACTTTC. Its translation: CASRWTGANVLTF.

The chain links TRBV7-2 to TRBJ1-2; 9 nucleotides align to TRBD1. V was clipped by 3 bases and J by 2 bases; unmatched bases: 4. This CDR3 comprises 15 residues. The germline CDR1 and CDR2 sequences are SGHTA and FQGNSA. CDR3 region: CASSFRDRANYGYTF. The CDR3 DNA reads as TGTGCCAGCAGCTTCCGGGACAGGGCGAACTATGGCTACACCTTC.

This clonotype was counted ten times or more. V is TRBV25-1 and J is TRBJ2-5; TRBD2 might be the D (5 bases). V lost 0 bases and J lost 3, with 8 bases in between. Germline CDR1 and CDR2: MGHDK and SYGVNS. This CDR3 spans 14 amino acids. CDR3 sequence: CASSEYAGKETQYF. The CDR3 region has the DNA TGTGCCAGCAGTGAATATGCCGGGAAAGAGACCCAGTACTTC. The full variable domain, completed using reference TRBV25-1 and TRBJ2-5, is EADIYQTPRYLVIGTGKKITLECSQTMGHDKMYWYQQDPGMELHLIHYSYGVNSTEKGDLSSESTVSRIRTEHFPLTLESARPSHTSQYLCASSEYAGKETQYFGPGTRLLVL.

This clonotype turned up a few times. This sequence joins TRBV7-2 and TRBJ1-1; D gene ambiguous. The CDR3 extends over 14 amino acids. Trimming cost V 6 bases and J 4 bases, with 15 bases left between them. The V gene's germline CDR1 is SGHTA and CDR2 FQGNSA. CDR3 loop: CASSRTRIVTEAFF. For the CDR3, the DNA is TGTGCCAGCAGTCGGACCCGGATCGTCACTGAAGCTTTCTTT.

In this sample, this clonotype turned up many times. J is TRBJ2-7 and V is TRBV29-1, with D possibly being TRBD1 or TRBD2 (6 bases each). The germline gives CDR1 SQVTM, CDR2 ANQGSEA. This CDR3 is built from 15 residues. V was pared by 1 base and J by 4 bases, with 17 bases between. CDR3 nucleotide sequence: TGCAGCGTTGAAGGGTGGCGGCAGGGGAGGTACGAGCAGTACTTC. This gives the protein CSVEGWRQGRYEQYF.

The rearrangement links TRBV2 to TRBJ1-6, with 10 nucleotides matching TRBD1. This CDR3 region has 16 residues. Trimming at V came to 6 bases and at J to 6 bases, leaving 8 bases not matched to a gene. The germline V gene has CDR1 SNHLY and CDR2 FYNNEI. CDR3: CASRLDRGQGNSPLHF. In DNA form, the CDR3 reads TGTGCCAGCAGACTCGACAGGGGGCAAGGTAATTCACCCCTCCACTTT.

This clonotype was seen more than once but under ten times. The V and J genes are TRBV2 and TRBJ2-7, with D tentatively TRBD2 (5 bases). The J call is in doubt because the DNA end fits TRBJ2-1 better. The germline V gene encodes CDR1 SNHLY and CDR2 FYNNEI. The CDR3 length is 12 residues. Written as DNA, the CDR3 is TGTGCCAGCAGTAAACTAGATAATGAGCAGTTCTTC. Residues: CASSKLDNEQFF.

This chain uses TRBV6-9 with TRBJ1-3, with D uncertain. Germline-derived CDR1 and CDR2 are MNHGY and SVAAGI. There are 16 residues in the CDR3. Trimming cost V 5 bases and J 5 bases, with 19 bases left between them. The CDR3 reads CASSPSGETWRNTIYF. The DNA of the CDR3 is TGTGCCAGCAGTCCTTCGGGTGAGACCTGGAGAAACACCATATATTTT.

Details on this clonotype: At one of its ends the junction is not consistent with the germline gene, which may arise from a read error. J is TRBJ2-7 and V is TRBV20-1, with 7 bases lining up with TRBD2. This CDR3 has 12 amino acids. Germline CDR1 is DFQATT and CDR2 is SNEGSKA (reference sequence). CDR3 loop: CSALIRGRELYF. The DNA of the CDR3 is TGCAGTGCCCTAATCCGGGGGAGGGAGCTGTACTTC.

This chain joins TRBV19 and TRBJ1-5; D is unresolved. The CDR3 covers 15 residues. Trimming left V 4 bases short and J 0 bases short, with 10 bases between. Germline lookup yields CDR1 LNHDA and CDR2 SQIVND (reference sequence). The CDR3 protein is CASSTLHYSNQPQHF. DNA of the CDR3: TGTGCCAGTAGTACCCTCCACTATAGCAATCAGCCCCAGCATTTT.

The chain couples TRBV19 to TRBJ2-7, with 8 nucleotides matching TRBD1. Per germline, CDR1 LNHDA and CDR2 SQIVND (reference sequence). The ends lost 1 base at V and 2 bases at J; junction bases unmatched: 1. The CDR3 is 14 residues long. CDR3 sequence: CASSIGTGTYEQYF. The CDR3 DNA is TGTGCCAGTAGTATAGGGACAGGGACCTACGAGCAGTACTTC.

J is TRBJ2-5 and V is TRBV9; D may be TRBD1 (6 bases). The J call is in doubt because the DNA end fits TRBJ2-1 better. In germline, CDR1 is SGDLS, CDR2 YYNGEE. There are 14 residues in the CDR3. The CDR3 DNA follows: TGTGCCAGCAGCGTAGCAACGGGACAAGAGACCCAGTTCTTC. It specifies CASSVATGQETQFF.

Details on this clonotype: This likely comes from a read error, as the CDR3 has no conserved phenylalanine or tryptophan at its end. This chain uses TRBV2 with TRBJ1-6; 7 bases are a match to TRBD1. Germline CDR1 and CDR2: SNHLY and FYNNEI. V shed 5 bases, J shed 5 bases, and the junction held 12 bases outside the gene matches. The CDR3 length is 17 residues. The DNA of the CDR3 is TGTGCCAGCAGTAAAACTGTTCCGGGACAGCATAATTCACCCCTCCACCTT. Protein product: CASSKTVPGQHNSPLHL.

This clonotype has more than one count but fewer than ten. This rearrangement joins TRBV7-9 to TRBJ1-5; D remains ambiguous. CDR1 and CDR2 from the germline V gene are SEHNR and FQNEAQ (reference sequence). The V end was cut by 3 bases, the J end by 0 bases, with 15 bases between. The CDR3 has 17 amino acids. The CDR3 nucleotides are TGTGCCAGCAGCTTGGCCGGGGTGGAGCATAGCAATCAGCCCCAGCATTTT. Its translation is CASSLAGVEHSNQPQHF.

The V and J genes are TRBV7-9 and TRBJ2-7, with 15 bases aligning to TRBD2. CDR1 is SEHNR and CDR2 is FQNEAQ in the germline V gene (reference sequence). V lost 5 bases and J lost 0; bases outside the gene matches: 11. This CDR3 has 19 amino acids. The CDR3 DNA is TGTGCCAGCAGCACATCGGGACTAGCGGGAGGTCGTGGCTCCTACGAGCAGTACTTC. Its translation: CASSTSGLAGGRGSYEQYF.

This clonotype came up once. Since a much larger clone is just one base distant, this may be a read error. This sequence joins TRBV2 and TRBJ1-4; D is undetermined. V was pared by 7 bases and J by 1 base, with 4 bases between. Looked up from germline, CDR1 is SNHLY and CDR2 is FYNNEI. The CDR3 is 12 amino acids. CDR3 bases: TGTGCCAGCAAGGGAACTAATGAAAAACTGTTTTTT. Encoded protein: CASKGTNEKLFF.

This clonotype was counted between two and nine times. The chain carries TRBV7-8 and TRBJ2-7; D perhaps matches TRBD2 (5 bases). V was trimmed by 2 bases and J by 3 bases, leaving 14 bases between them. Germline CDR1 and CDR2: SGHVS and FQNEAQ. The CDR3 has 15 amino acids. Written as DNA, the CDR3 is TGTGCCAGCAGCTTAATCGGAGCGGCCCACTACGAGCAGTACTTC. Its protein product is CASSLIGAAHYEQYF. Full variable domain (remainder filled in from reference TRBV7-8 and TRBJ2-7): GAGVSQSPRYKVAKRGQDVALRCDPISGHVSLFWYQQALGQGPEFLTYFQNEAQLDKSGLPSDRFFAERPEGSVSTLKIQRTQQEDSAVYLCASSLIGAAHYEQYFGPGTRLTVT.

The chain combines TRBV5-1 with TRBJ1-4; D not resolved. The V end was cut by 4 bases, the J end by 5 bases, with 21 bases between. The CDR3 sequence is 17 residues long. Germline values: CDR1 SGHRS, CDR2 YFSETQ. The DNA of the CDR3 is TGCGCCAGCAGCCACACATCCGGCCGGGCTGTAAATGAAAAACTGTTTTTT. Translated, it gives CASSHTSGRAVNEKLFF.